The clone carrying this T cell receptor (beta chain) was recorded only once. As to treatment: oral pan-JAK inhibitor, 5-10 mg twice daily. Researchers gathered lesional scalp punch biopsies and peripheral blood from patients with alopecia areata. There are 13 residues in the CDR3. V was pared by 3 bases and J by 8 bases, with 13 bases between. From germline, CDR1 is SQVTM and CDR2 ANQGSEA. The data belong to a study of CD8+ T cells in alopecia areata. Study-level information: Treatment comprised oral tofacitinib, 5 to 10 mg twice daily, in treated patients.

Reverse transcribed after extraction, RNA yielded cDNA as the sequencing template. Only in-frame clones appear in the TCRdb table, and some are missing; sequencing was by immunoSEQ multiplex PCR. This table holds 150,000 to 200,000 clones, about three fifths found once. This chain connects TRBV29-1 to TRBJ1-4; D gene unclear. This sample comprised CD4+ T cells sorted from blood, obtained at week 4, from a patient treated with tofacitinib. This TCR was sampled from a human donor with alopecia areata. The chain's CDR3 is CSVDDGLGEKLFF. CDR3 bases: TGCAGCGTTGATGACGGGCTTGGGGAAAAACTGTTTTTT.